Presented here are 5 T cell receptor beta chains from one specimen sequenced in a study of PD-1 blockade in mismatch repair-deficient tumors. The assay was immunoSEQ multiplex PCR, and TCRdb's table has in-frame clones only and misses some. The sample has 20,000 to 25,000 clones, approximately 84% seen once; the top ten hold about 15%. This specimen was peripheral blood, taken 2 weeks after starting pembrolizumab. These receptors all come from an adult with mismatch repair-deficient cancer.

The V gene is TRBV15, the J gene TRBJ2-1, with D maybe TRBD2 (7 bases). In germline, CDR1 is LNHNV, CDR2 YYDKDF (reference sequence). The CDR3 covers 15 residues. Trimming removed 6 bases at V and 7 bases at J, with 19 bases between. The CDR3 loop is CATRTGRGVENEQFF. The CDR3 nucleotides read TGTGCCACCAGAACAGGGAGGGGGGTGGAGAATGAGCAGTTCTTC.

This chain joins TRBV7-8 and TRBJ2-5; no clear D gene. Trimming shortened V by 3 bases and J by 2 bases, and 1 base separated the two germline ends. CDR3 size: 11 residues. Germline loops: CDR1 SGHVS, CDR2 FQNEAQ. The chain's CDR3 is CASSLQETQYF. The CDR3 DNA is TGTGCCAGCAGCTTGCAAGAGACCCAGTACTTC.

The V call is TRBV4-1, the J call TRBJ2-2; D gene ambiguous. The V gene's germline CDR1 is MGHRA and CDR2 YSYEKL. V shed 1 base and J shed 0 bases, with 12 bases lying between them. This CDR3 spans 17 amino acids. As DNA, the CDR3 is TGCGCCAGCAGCCAAGGAAGCGACTGGTCGAACACCGGGGAGCTGTTTTTT. Its translation is CASSQGSDWSNTGELFF.

The J gene is TRBJ2-7, the V gene TRBV5-1; D not certain. CDR1 and CDR2 (germline): SGHRS, YFSETQ. V dropped 0 bases and J dropped 4 bases, with 14 bases sitting between them. This CDR3 has 15 amino acids. The CDR3 reads CASSLDSRGPYEQYF. CDR3 DNA sequence: TGCGCCAGCAGCTTGGACAGTCGCGGACCTTACGAGCAGTACTTC.

The chain recombines TRBV6-5 with TRBJ1-1; D is unclear. V lost 2 bases, J lost 11 bases, and 15 bases lay in between. In germline, CDR1 is MNHEY, CDR2 SVGAGI. The CDR3 loop spans 13 amino acids. This CDR3 reads CASSYGERSRAFF. The CDR3 DNA follows: TGTGCCAGCAGTTACGGTGAGAGGTCTCGCGCTTTCTTT.